This T cell receptor beta chain was recorded in a study of CXCR3-negative and CXCR3-positive naive CD8 T cells. Study background: Per library, roughly 1.6 +/- 0.3 million reads; roughly 130 million TRB reads overall.

It was by 5' RACE with UMI labels that the TRB cDNA libraries were prepared. TCRdb re-called the 5' RACE reads and catalogs CDR3 proteins one per entry, DNA excluded. The sample totals about 43,000 distinct CDR3 sequences; its top ten clones hold around 11%. The CDR3 sequence is 19 residues long. Germline-derived CDR1 and CDR2 are MNHEY and SVGEGT. Input material: memory CD8+ T cells from blood. The chain combines TRBV6-2 or TRBV6-3 with TRBJ2-2; TCRdb indicates TRBD1, and absent DNA this call remains unverified. The clonotype comes from a human donor in good health. Some clones in this sample may be carry-over from other donors' samples. This CDR3 is CASSYPRDRIDLNTGELFF.